Listed below are T cell receptor beta chains from one sample, sequenced in a study of blood T cell repertoires in COVID-19. The repertoire was sequenced with immunoSEQ multiplex PCR; TCRdb's copy has only in-frame clones and lacks some. The data show 100,000 to 150,000 clones, with about four fifths seen just once and approximately 18% held by the top ten. Specimen: peripheral blood. Every receptor here comes from a man younger than 40 with COVID-19, enrolled during active disease. Each CDR3 is given without its conserved first and last residue. Each record gives: V gene, J gene, CDR3 protein.

v_call: TRBV5-6; j_call: TRBJ2-5; cdr3_aa: ASTLSPLAVQETQY
v_call: TRBV5-1; j_call: TRBJ2-1; cdr3_aa: ASSLIQGFNEQF
v_call: TRBV5-1; j_call: TRBJ1-1; cdr3_aa: ASSLMRGIPSGDTEAF
v_call: TRBV7-9; j_call: TRBJ1-2; cdr3_aa: ASSLTGTGGSVNYGYT
v_call: TRBV28; j_call: TRBJ2-7; cdr3_aa: ASTSAGDPYEQY
v_call: TRBV4-1; j_call: TRBJ2-7; cdr3_aa: ASSPMGASGSSEQY
v_call: TRBV12-5; j_call: TRBJ1-2; cdr3_aa: ASGSYKGKVYGYT
v_call: TRBV19; j_call: TRBJ2-3; cdr3_aa: ASSMALAGEVFTDTQY
v_call: TRBV5-4; j_call: TRBJ2-5; cdr3_aa: ASSLGQLQETQY
v_call: TRBV4-1; j_call: TRBJ2-3; cdr3_aa: ASSHKMGTASTDTQY
v_call: TRBV6-5; j_call: TRBJ2-4; cdr3_aa: ASSRIQGNIQY
v_call: TRBV28; j_call: TRBJ2-6; cdr3_aa: ASSSGGSGANVLT
v_call: TRBV10-2; j_call: TRBJ1-4; cdr3_aa: ASSQGRMEKLF
v_call: TRBV3-1/TRBV3-2; j_call: TRBJ2-3; cdr3_aa: ASSPRRGGPDTQY
v_call: TRBV6-5; j_call: TRBJ2-1; cdr3_aa: ASTTQGSSYNEQF
v_call: TRBV9; j_call: TRBJ2-1; cdr3_aa: ASSPGLAAYNEQF
v_call: TRBV4-1; j_call: TRBJ1-1; cdr3_aa: ASSQWTGDRGSEAF
v_call: TRBV4-1; j_call: TRBJ1-1; cdr3_aa: ASSQDAGGIAF
v_call: TRBV19; j_call: TRBJ1-3; cdr3_aa: ASSITGQAGNTIY
v_call: TRBV4-2; j_call: TRBJ1-2; cdr3_aa: ASSQEDRGYT
v_call: TRBV6-5; j_call: TRBJ1-1; cdr3_aa: ASSYDSNTEAF
v_call: TRBV3-1/TRBV3-2; j_call: TRBJ2-5; cdr3_aa: ASSPNRGRETQY
v_call: TRBV6-1; j_call: TRBJ1-2; cdr3_aa: ASSEAPGSYGYT
v_call: TRBV5-1; j_call: TRBJ1-6; cdr3_aa: ASSSGQGHNSPLH
v_call: TRBV7-6; j_call: TRBJ1-3; cdr3_aa: ASSTPASGNTIY
v_call: TRBV19; j_call: TRBJ1-5; cdr3_aa: ASSIQGNGQPQH
v_call: TRBV7-2; j_call: TRBJ1-1; cdr3_aa: ASSAQGGYSEAF
v_call: TRBV3-1/TRBV3-2; j_call: TRBJ1-1; cdr3_aa: ASRRMAEINTEAF
v_call: TRBV5-5; j_call: TRBJ1-1; cdr3_aa: ASNLGTGDTEAF
v_call: TRBV28; j_call: TRBJ2-2; cdr3_aa: ASTSPGGNPAGELF
v_call: TRBV9; j_call: TRBJ2-6; cdr3_aa: ASRGRANVLT
v_call: TRBV4-1; j_call: TRBJ2-2; cdr3_aa: ASSLMSGELF
v_call: TRBV19; j_call: TRBJ2-1; cdr3_aa: ASSNLPTSGNYNEQF
v_call: TRBV5-1; j_call: TRBJ1-1; cdr3_aa: ASSLGQGYTEAF
v_call: TRBV13; j_call: TRBJ2-1; cdr3_aa: ASTPRKAREQF
v_call: TRBV30; j_call: TRBJ1-4; cdr3_aa: AWSRGGGSEKLF
v_call: TRBV9; j_call: TRBJ1-1; cdr3_aa: ASSPVGRGGTEAF
v_call: TRBV5-6; j_call: TRBJ1-5; cdr3_aa: ASSLGQVGESNQPQH